This T cell receptor (beta chain) was sequenced during a study of OX40 agonist ivuxolimab in advanced cancers. The wider study: The dose-escalation cohort was approximately 80% male, with a mean age of 60 years, ranging roughly 23 to 79. Notes on the study in general: CD8+ T cells averaged more expanded clones than CD4+.

Samples of blood were obtained at baseline, on cycle 4 day 1, and on cycle 7 day 1. The data were produced by immunoSEQ multiplex PCR, yet TCRdb's version contains in-frame clones alone and is incomplete. This sample has over 60,000 clones; 65% to 90% occur once, and the top ten carry less than 0.75%. A word on this clone: Its antigen is still unknown.

Germline CDR1 and CDR2: SNHLY and FYNNEI. V lost 7 bases and J lost 3; bases outside the gene matches: 11. The CDR3 has 15 residues. This specimen consisted of CD4+ or CD8+ T cells sorted from blood, obtained in a trial of the OX40 agonist ivuxolimab. This chain connects TRBV2 to TRBJ1-2; 7 bases fit TRBD1. This TCR was sampled from an adult with an advanced solid tumor such as melanoma, head and neck, liver or kidney cancer. CDR3: CASTQPGQEYYGYTF. CDR3 nucleotide sequence: TGTGCCAGCACCCAACCTGGACAGGAGTACTATGGCTACACCTTC.